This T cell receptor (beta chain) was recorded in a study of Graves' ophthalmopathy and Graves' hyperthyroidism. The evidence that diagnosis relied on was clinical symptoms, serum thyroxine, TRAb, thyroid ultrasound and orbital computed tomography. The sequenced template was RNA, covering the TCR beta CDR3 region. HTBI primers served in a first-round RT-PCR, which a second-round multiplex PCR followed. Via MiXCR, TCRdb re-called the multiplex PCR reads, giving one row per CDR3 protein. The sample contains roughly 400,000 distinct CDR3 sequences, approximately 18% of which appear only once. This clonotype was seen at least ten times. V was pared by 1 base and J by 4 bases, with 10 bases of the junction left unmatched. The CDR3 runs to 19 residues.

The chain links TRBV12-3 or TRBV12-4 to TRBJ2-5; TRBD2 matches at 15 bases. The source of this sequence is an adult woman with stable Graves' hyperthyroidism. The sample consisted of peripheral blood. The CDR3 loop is CASSLGTSGRARWPETQYF. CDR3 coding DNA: TGTGCCAGCAGTTTAGGGACTAGCGGGAGGGCCAGGTGGCCAGAGACCCAGTACTTC.